Below, 32 T cell receptor beta chains from the same sample are listed, as sequenced in a study of T cells in Graves' hyperthyroidism and ophthalmopathy (dated by TCRdb to between 2019 and 2020). Libraries were built with multiplex PCR. The instrument was an Illumina HiSeq 2000. TCR beta CDR3 regions were amplified from RNA transcripts. A first-round RT-PCR of the TCR CDR3 used the HTBI primer set with the Qiagen OneStep RT-PCR kit. In TCRdb, the public reads were trimmed at Q25 with fastp and aligned with MiXCR, with productive beta chains retained. CDR3 protein sequences are deduplicated, and each keeps its most common genes and DNA. The sample table shows about 700,000 distinct CDR3 sequences, and about 45% are seen once. Of the sample, under 8% falls within the top ten clones. Sequenced: peripheral blood or thyroid tissue (not recorded which). Source of these receptors: an adult man with Graves' disease, either hyperthyroidism or ophthalmopathy (not recorded which).

This rearrangement joins TRBV7-3 to TRBJ2-5; the D gene could be TRBD1 or TRBD2 (5 bases each). Germline V gene sequence: CDR1 SGHTA, CDR2 FQGTGA. V was cut by 11 bases and J by 7 bases, with 20 bases left in between. The CDR3 is made up of 13 amino acids. This CDR3 reads CAGDLGPRGTQYF. As DNA, the CDR3 is TGTGCCGGAGACTTGGGCCCGAGGGGGACCCAGTACTTC.

This clonotype was observed a handful of times. The chain joins TRBV29-1 to TRBJ1-5, with D unresolved. With 5 bases removed from V and 1 base from J, the gap between germline ends came to 12 bases. Germline V gene sequence: CDR1 SQVTM, CDR2 ANQGSEA. The CDR3 sequence is 14 residues long. CDR3 residues: CSVLDGSSNQPQHF. DNA for the CDR3: TGCAGCGTTTTAGACGGATCAAGCAATCAGCCCCAGCATTTT.

In the case of this clonotype: The junction differs from germline at one of its ends, possibly a read error. The V and J genes are TRBV7-2 and TRBJ2-7, with D maybe TRBD1 (6 bases). The CDR3 spans 15 residues. Per germline, CDR1 SGHTA and CDR2 FQGNSA. The CDR3 loop is CASSLEIIGGDEQYF. CDR3 DNA sequence: TGCGCCAGCAGCTTGGAAATTATAGGGGGAGACGAGCAGTACTTC.

About this clonotype itself: Germline and junction disagree at one end, which may indicate a read error. The J gene is TRBJ1-5, the V gene TRBV2; no firm D call. The CDR3 spans 13 residues. Germline V gene data show CDR1 as SNHLY and CDR2 as FYNNEI. DNA of the CDR3: TGTGCCAGCAGTCCAGGTAGCAATCAGCCCCGGCATTTT. Protein product: CASSPGSNQPRHF.

The table lists this clonotype with a few counts. This chain joins TRBV7-6 and TRBJ2-7, with D tentatively TRBD2 (5 bases). The germline V and J ends were trimmed by 1 base and 5 bases, with 9 bases remaining between them. This CDR3 is 13 amino acids long. The germline V gene has CDR1 SGHVS and CDR2 FNYEAQ. CDR3 nucleotide sequence: TGTGCCAGCAGCTTAGGAGGGCTCCACGAGCAGTACTTC. Protein sequence: CASSLGGLHEQYF.

This clonotype was detected many times. The rearrangement links TRBV7-8 to TRBJ1-6; D is uncertain. V was pared by 4 bases and J by 4 bases, with 8 bases between. Per the germline V gene, CDR1 is SGHVS and CDR2 is FQNEAQ. This CDR3 comprises 14 residues. The CDR3 DNA reads TGTGCCAGCAGCTCCGGAGGGTATAATTCACCCCTCCACTTT. It translates to CASSSGGYNSPLHF. Filled out from reference TRBV7-8 and TRBJ1-6, the complete variable domain reads GAGVSQSPRYKVAKRGQDVALRCDPISGHVSLFWYQQALGQGPEFLTYFQNEAQLDKSGLPSDRFFAERPEGSVSTLKIQRTQQEDSAVYLCASSSGGYNSPLHFGNGTRLTVT.

The sample holds a few counts of this clonotype. The chain joins TRBV6-1 to TRBJ1-5; D gene uncertain. CDR1 and CDR2 from the germline V gene are MNHNS and SASEGT. Trimming took off 3 bases at V and 1 base at J, with 10 bases between the two ends. This CDR3 is 15 amino acids long. CDR3 DNA: TGTGCCAGCAGTGATGACCGGCGGAGCAATCAGCCCCAGCATTTT. Translating it yields CASSDDRRSNQPQHF.

The chain recombines TRBV7-2 with TRBJ1-6, with TRBD1 matching 10 bases. Germline CDR1 reads SGHTA; CDR2 reads FQGNSA. The CDR3 sequence is 16 residues long. V shed 4 bases, J shed 9 bases, and the junction held 9 bases outside the gene matches. The CDR3 DNA is TGTGCCAGCAGCTCGACCGGGACAGGGGTGTTTTCACCCCTCCACTTT. Protein: CASSSTGTGVFSPLHF.

This sequence joins TRBV7-2 and TRBJ1-6, with TRBD1 identical over 8 bases. Germline lookup yields CDR1 SGHTA and CDR2 FQGNSA. With V trimmed by 6 bases and J by 7 bases, 8 bases remained unmatched. This CDR3 region has 15 residues. CDR3 bases: TGTGCCAGCAGACGCCCGGGACAGGAAAATTCACCCCTCCACTTT. Protein: CASRRPGQENSPLHF.

Concerning this clonotype: It may be a read error: a sequence one base away is much more abundant. The chain couples TRBV12-3 or TRBV12-4 to TRBJ1-5; D may be TRBD1 (5 bases). The CDR3 runs 13 residues. V lost 6 bases, J lost 7 bases, and 13 bases lay in between. DNA for the CDR3: TGTGCCAGCAGGCGGGGGTTTGAACAGCCCCAGCATTTT. Amino acid sequence: CASRRGFEQPQHF.

The genes are TRBV10-3 and TRBJ1-4, with D unclear. The CDR3 totals 16 residues. V lost 3 bases, J lost 7 bases, and 18 bases lay in between. The germline CDR1 and CDR2 sequences are ENHRY and SYGVKD. The CDR3 reads CAISDWSGRNTEKLFF. The CDR3, as DNA: TGTGCCATCAGTGATTGGTCCGGCAGGAACACTGAAAAACTGTTTTTT.

The gene calls are TRBV5-4 and TRBJ2-7, with D possibly matching TRBD2 (6 bases). CDR1 is SGHNT and CDR2 is YYREEE in the germline V gene (reference sequence). The CDR3 consists of 12 residues. V lost 7 bases to trimming and J lost 3 bases, with 11 bases between them. For the CDR3, the DNA is TGTGCCAGCGGCCAAGCGGGCTACGAGCAGTACTTC. Translated, it gives CASGQAGYEQYF.

V usage is TRBV25-1 and J usage is TRBJ2-3; D is unclear. In germline, CDR1 is MGHDK, CDR2 SYGVNS. This CDR3 spans 13 amino acids. This CDR3 is CATLVAGTDTQYF. The CDR3 coding sequence is TGTGCTACCCTAGTGGCCGGCACAGATACGCAGTATTTT.

The J gene is TRBJ1-5, the V gene TRBV10-3; D gene unclear. Germline CDR1 ENHRY, CDR2 SYGVKD. Trimming removed 0 bases at V and 2 bases at J, with 8 bases between. This CDR3 comprises 15 residues. CDR3 sequence reads: CAISESWGGNQPQHF. The CDR3 region has the DNA TGTGCCATCAGTGAGTCGTGGGGAGGCAATCAGCCCCAGCATTTT.

This clonotype was picked up many times. The chain combines TRBV20-1 with TRBJ1-3; D ambiguous. The CDR3 is 13 amino acids. CDR1 DFQATT and CDR2 SNEGSKA come from the germline V gene (reference sequence). Deletions cut 3 bases from V and 2 bases from J, with 8 bases between. CDR3 nucleotide sequence: TGCAGTGCTAGGTTGACGACTGGAAACACCATATATTTT. This gives the protein CSARLTTGNTIYF.

In its sample, this clonotype was seen a few times. The chain has TRBV19 and TRBJ1-2, with 8 bases fitting TRBD1. The junction had 9 bases not matched to a gene; V was cut back by 7 bases and J by 5 bases. CDR1 LNHDA and CDR2 SQIVND come from the germline V gene (reference sequence). The CDR3 is 14 amino acids. The CDR3 spells CASTDRGQLYGYTF. The CDR3 DNA reads TGTGCCAGTACAGACAGGGGCCAACTTTATGGCTACACCTTC. Based on the CDR3 plus reference TRBV19 and TRBJ1-2, the full variable domain is DGGITQSPKYLFRKEGQNVTLSCEQNLNHDAMYWYRQDPGQGLRLIYYSQIVNDFQKGDIAEGYSVSREKKESFPLTVTSAQKNPTAFYLCASTDRGQLYGYTFGSGTRLTVV.

This clonotype has more than one count but fewer than ten. The J gene is TRBJ2-6, the V gene TRBV20-1; D ambiguous. The germline V and J ends were trimmed by 3 bases and 0 bases, with 9 bases remaining between them. The CDR3 sequence is 15 residues long. Germline CDR1 reads DFQATT; CDR2 reads SNEGSKA (reference sequence). In nucleotides, the CDR3 is TGCAGTGCTAGCCAGAGGAGCTCTGGGGCCAACGTCCTGACTTTC. Protein product: CSASQRSSGANVLTF.

CDR3 nucleotides: TGCAGTTCCAATAAGGGACTAGCGGTGAACTACGAGCAGTACTTC. Translated: CSSNKGLAVNYEQYF. This sequence joins TRBV20-1 and TRBJ2-7, with TRBD2 matching 11 bases. Germline V CDR1 and CDR2: DFQATT, SNEGSKA (reference sequence). The CDR3 is made up of 15 amino acids. V lost 8 bases and J lost 3; bases outside the gene matches: 12.

This sequence joins TRBV20-1 and TRBJ1-5, with D hard to call. Trimming removed 2 bases at V and 0 bases at J, with 14 bases between. This CDR3 has 16 residues. The germline V gene encodes CDR1 DFQATT and CDR2 SNEGSKA (reference sequence). The CDR3 bases are TGCAGTGCTAGATCAGAAACGAGTTATAGCAATCAGCCCCAGCATTTT. Protein: CSARSETSYSNQPQHF.

The chain employs TRBV15 and TRBJ2-5, with TRBD2 matching 7 bases. Losses at the gene ends were 1 base for V and 7 bases for J; bases not matched to a gene: 6. CDR3 size: 14 residues. Germline values: CDR1 LNHNV, CDR2 YYDKDF (reference sequence). Written as DNA, the CDR3 is TGTGCCACCAGCAGAGGTCGGCCGGGGGGGACCCAGTACTTC. Translating gives CATSRGRPGGTQYF.

V is TRBV19 and J is TRBJ1-2; 7 nucleotides agree with TRBD1. From germline, CDR1 is LNHDA and CDR2 SQIVND (reference sequence). Losses at the gene ends were 3 bases for V and 4 bases for J; bases not matched to a gene: 5. CDR3 size: 14 residues. The CDR3 loop reads CASSIQGVVYGYTF. CDR3 bases: TGTGCCAGTAGTATCCAGGGGGTTGTCTATGGCTACACCTTC.

The chain uses TRBV7-9 and TRBJ1-2; TRBD1 matches 8 bases. The CDR3 runs 13 residues. V shed 5 bases and J 7 bases; nucleotides not matched to a gene: 6. The germline V gene has CDR1 SEHNR and CDR2 FQNEAQ (reference sequence). The CDR3 DNA follows: TGTGCCAGCAGCAGAACAGGGGGAGGTGGCTACACCTTC. It translates to CASSRTGGGGYTF.

The CDR3 DNA is TGCAGCGTTGAAATAGCCAGGTTGAACACTGAAGCTTTCTTT. Amino acid sequence: CSVEIARLNTEAFF. The J gene is TRBJ1-1, the V gene TRBV29-1; D is uncertain. The V gene's germline CDR1 is SQVTM and CDR2 ANQGSEA. The CDR3 spans 14 residues. Trimming took off 2 bases at V and 0 bases at J, with 10 bases between the two ends. Full variable domain (missing parts from reference TRBV29-1 and TRBJ1-1): SAVISQKPSRDICQRGTSLTIQCQVDSQVTMMFWYRQQPGQSLTLIATANQGSEATYESGFVIDKFPISRPNLTFSTLTVSNMSPEDSSIYLCSVEIARLNTEAFFGQGTRLTVV.

CDR3 region: CASRDGQRNTEAFF. The DNA of the CDR3 is TGTGCCAGCAGGGACGGACAGCGGAACACTGAAGCTTTCTTT. This sequence joins TRBV2 and TRBJ1-1, with a weak D call TRBD1 (6 bases). Germline CDR1 is SNHLY and CDR2 is FYNNEI. Trimming cost V 6 bases and J 1 base, with 12 bases left between them. The CDR3 spans 14 residues.

This clonotype was observed many times. The V gene is TRBV7-2, the J gene TRBJ2-7; no clear D. V dropped 4 bases and J dropped 0 bases, with 7 bases sitting between them. Germline V lookup: CDR1 SGHTA, CDR2 FQGNSA. This CDR3 has 13 amino acids. The CDR3 sequence is CASSSASSYEQYF. CDR3 nucleotides: TGTGCCAGCAGCTCGGCGAGCTCCTACGAGCAGTACTTC.

This clonotype appeared once. The chain links TRBV2 to TRBJ1-5; TRBD1 matches at 10 bases. V was pared by 4 bases and J by 11 bases, with 14 bases of the junction left unmatched. Germline V gene data show CDR1 as SNHLY and CDR2 as FYNNEI. This CDR3 comprises 16 residues. The CDR3 loop reads CASSVRTGGIKETQHF. The CDR3 nucleotides are TGTGCCAGCAGTGTCCGGACAGGGGGTATTAAGGAGACCCAGCATTTT.

A note on this clonotype: A clone one base away is much larger, so this may be a read error. The chain uses TRBV2 and TRBJ2-5, with D perhaps TRBD2 (5 bases). The J call may be mistaken, given a closer DNA end match to TRBJ2-7. The CDR3 contains 13 residues. Germline CDR1 and CDR2: SNHLY and FYNNEI. The CDR3 coding sequence is TGTGCCAGCAGTGCAAGGACGGGGTACGAGCAGTACTTC. It encodes CASSARTGYEQYF.

Concerning this clonotype: The junction does not match germline at one end; this may be a read error. The chain carries TRBV11-2 and TRBJ2-7; D is undetermined. This CDR3 contains 14 residues. Germline loops: CDR1 SGHAT, CDR2 FQNNGV. Written as DNA, the CDR3 is TGTGCCAGCGGCTTAGTGGTAGATTCCTACGAGCAGTACTTC. This gives the protein CASGLVVDSYEQYF.

This clonotype has just a few counts. The chain employs TRBV12-3 or TRBV12-4 and TRBJ1-1; maybe TRBD1 (6 bases). Trimming cost V 6 bases and J 3 bases, with 17 bases left between them. The CDR3 loop spans 15 amino acids. CDR3: CASSKGQPFDTEAFF. The CDR3 region has the DNA TGTGCCAGCAGCAAAGGACAGCCCTTTGACACTGAAGCTTTCTTT.

This clonotype appeared many times. The V call is TRBV2, the J call TRBJ2-5; 7 nucleotides align to TRBD1. The trim removed 5 bases at V and 2 bases at J, leaving 8 bases unmatched. This CDR3 is built from 15 residues. CDR1 SNHLY and CDR2 FYNNEI come from the germline V gene. CDR3: CASSYSTGQQETQYF. DNA for the CDR3: TGTGCCAGCAGTTACTCCACGGGACAGCAAGAGACCCAGTACTTC.

With respect to this clonotype: Possible read error: a much larger clone is one base away. For the CDR3, the DNA is TGCGCCAGCAGTGTAAGCGCTAGCGGGCTCTACGTGCAGTACTTC. Amino acid sequence: CASSVSASGLYVQYF. The chain combines TRBV10-2 with TRBJ2-7, with TRBD2 matching 8 bases. Germline CDR1 WSHSY, CDR2 SAAADI. This CDR3 region has 15 residues.

This clonotype was counted a few times. The chain couples TRBV5-1 to TRBJ1-2; D is perhaps TRBD1 (5 bases). V was shortened by 2 bases and J by 6 bases, with 17 bases between the two germline ends. Per germline, CDR1 SGHRS and CDR2 YFSETQ. There are 15 residues in the CDR3. DNA of the CDR3: TGCGCCAGCAGCTTAACCGGACACCCGTCCAATGGCTACACCTTC. Translation: CASSLTGHPSNGYTF.